Below, one TCR beta chain is given with its context. This clonotype was seen many times. No cognate antigen has been identified for it. Base qualities are not recorded, but no much larger clone differs from it by a single base. The sample's time point, from its label and the paper: patch test 2, 6 weeks after DPC sensitization. The label giving this sample's treatment or condition can be read as: therapeutic diphenylcyclopropenone sensitization with weekly scalp DPC. At every patch-test visit, the blood draw took place before the patch test was put on. Eligible patients were aged 18 to 70, diagnosed with alopecia, deemed suitable for DPC therapy, and excluded if pregnant. Total RNA was isolated from unfractionated whole blood collected in Tempus Blood RNA tubes. Library prep was done by RACE. Sequencing relied on a NextSeq 500. During library preparation, unique molecular identifiers were attached to individual cDNA molecules so that TCRs could be counted in a quantitative, reproducible way. For every blood RNA sample, sequencing covered both the TCR alpha and TCR beta chains. Concerning the study's data processing: Samples had a median of approximately 96,000 TCRs, with a range from roughly 20,000 to 690,600. The Decombinator software suite was used to annotate V, J and CDR3 in the TCR reads. Every sample was subsampled to the same number of TCRs (28,000) for the PS versus PT1 abundance plots. Expanded TCRs were defined as absent before sensitization and observed at least eight times at the 2-week time point. The raw public reads went through TCRdb reprocessing: fastp at Q25, MiXCR clone calling, in-frame beta chains kept. For every CDR3 protein sequence, its rows merge into one entry that carries the most common genes and DNA. The V and J calls, along with clone size, are taken from TCRdb and not from the paper's own processing. For this sample there are about 89,000 distinct CDR3 sequences; 9.5% to 12% appear just once. Under 2.5% of the sample is in the top ten clones.

This sample was included in a study of human T cells and chemical hapten exposure (dated by TCRdb to about 2021). In terms of the full investigation: For sensitization, 2% DPC in acetone was applied to an approximately 2 cm by approximately 2 cm area of upper inner arm skin. Patch testing was done on the upper back using Finn chambers containing 0.01% DPC, and results were scored after 6 days according to International Contact Dermatitis Research Group standards. Most of the patients in the cohort were female, and the cohort covered alopecia areata with under or over 50% scalp involvement, alopecia totalis and alopecia universalis. Throughout the study period of approximately 23 weeks, patients also received therapeutic DPC doses to the scalp every week. Blood for TCR sequencing was provided by twenty-nine alopecia patients at one to four time points (pre-sensitization, 2, 6 and 24 weeks). Peripheral blood TCR repertoire changes were tracked in vivo in alopecia patients during primary and secondary sensitization to the hapten diphenylcyclopropenone (DPC). Libraries were pooled for sequencing, and per-sample TCR yields varied mainly because of small differences in library volumes within the pool. Blood was sampled from patients pre-sensitization (week 0) and at 2, 6 and about 24 weeks after DPC sensitization. On the study overall, not on this receptor specifically: Expanded TCRs formed significantly more large CDR3 similarity clusters than pre-sensitization or healthy control sets, consistent with antigen-driven responses. The number of TCRs above 1 in 1000 frequency did not change with DPC sensitization; there was no evidence of global repertoire structure alterations. Repeated subsampling changed both the strength of the expansion versus patch-test correlation and the threshold at which that correlation became significant. Patch test score correlated positively with the number of PT1 expanded TCRs, reaching significance at thresholds 8, 16 and 32 but not at 4. Because every patient had alopecia, a presumed autoimmune disease, the patients' immune response might differ from that of healthy individuals.

CDR1 SGDLS and CDR2 YYNGEE were looked up in the germline V gene. V is cut by 0 bases and J by 1 base, and the space between the germline ends is 13 bases. Taken from cysteine to phenylalanine, the CDR3 has 16 residues. Only the CDR3 DNA is retained, 48 bases long and in frame from the first base. The TCR was taken from a man in his forties with alopecia areata. Some clones in this sample may be carry-over from other donors' samples. In this chain, TRBV9 is recombined with TRBJ2-5; TRBD2 might be the D gene, on 6 matching bases. The specimen was whole blood, collected in connection with sensitization to the hapten diphenylcyclopropenone (DPC). CDR3 loop: CASSVARGTFQETQYF. The nucleotides are TGTGCCAGCAGCGTAGCGCGGGGCACGTTCCAAGAGACCCAGTACTTC. Joined to the reference TRBV9 and TRBJ2-5 proteins, this CDR3 gives the full variable domain: DSGVTQTPKHLITATGQRVTLRCSPRSGDLSVYWYQQSLDQGLQFLIQYYNGEERAKGNILERFSAQQFPDLHSELNLSSLELGDSALYFCASSVARGTFQETQYFGPGTRLLVL.